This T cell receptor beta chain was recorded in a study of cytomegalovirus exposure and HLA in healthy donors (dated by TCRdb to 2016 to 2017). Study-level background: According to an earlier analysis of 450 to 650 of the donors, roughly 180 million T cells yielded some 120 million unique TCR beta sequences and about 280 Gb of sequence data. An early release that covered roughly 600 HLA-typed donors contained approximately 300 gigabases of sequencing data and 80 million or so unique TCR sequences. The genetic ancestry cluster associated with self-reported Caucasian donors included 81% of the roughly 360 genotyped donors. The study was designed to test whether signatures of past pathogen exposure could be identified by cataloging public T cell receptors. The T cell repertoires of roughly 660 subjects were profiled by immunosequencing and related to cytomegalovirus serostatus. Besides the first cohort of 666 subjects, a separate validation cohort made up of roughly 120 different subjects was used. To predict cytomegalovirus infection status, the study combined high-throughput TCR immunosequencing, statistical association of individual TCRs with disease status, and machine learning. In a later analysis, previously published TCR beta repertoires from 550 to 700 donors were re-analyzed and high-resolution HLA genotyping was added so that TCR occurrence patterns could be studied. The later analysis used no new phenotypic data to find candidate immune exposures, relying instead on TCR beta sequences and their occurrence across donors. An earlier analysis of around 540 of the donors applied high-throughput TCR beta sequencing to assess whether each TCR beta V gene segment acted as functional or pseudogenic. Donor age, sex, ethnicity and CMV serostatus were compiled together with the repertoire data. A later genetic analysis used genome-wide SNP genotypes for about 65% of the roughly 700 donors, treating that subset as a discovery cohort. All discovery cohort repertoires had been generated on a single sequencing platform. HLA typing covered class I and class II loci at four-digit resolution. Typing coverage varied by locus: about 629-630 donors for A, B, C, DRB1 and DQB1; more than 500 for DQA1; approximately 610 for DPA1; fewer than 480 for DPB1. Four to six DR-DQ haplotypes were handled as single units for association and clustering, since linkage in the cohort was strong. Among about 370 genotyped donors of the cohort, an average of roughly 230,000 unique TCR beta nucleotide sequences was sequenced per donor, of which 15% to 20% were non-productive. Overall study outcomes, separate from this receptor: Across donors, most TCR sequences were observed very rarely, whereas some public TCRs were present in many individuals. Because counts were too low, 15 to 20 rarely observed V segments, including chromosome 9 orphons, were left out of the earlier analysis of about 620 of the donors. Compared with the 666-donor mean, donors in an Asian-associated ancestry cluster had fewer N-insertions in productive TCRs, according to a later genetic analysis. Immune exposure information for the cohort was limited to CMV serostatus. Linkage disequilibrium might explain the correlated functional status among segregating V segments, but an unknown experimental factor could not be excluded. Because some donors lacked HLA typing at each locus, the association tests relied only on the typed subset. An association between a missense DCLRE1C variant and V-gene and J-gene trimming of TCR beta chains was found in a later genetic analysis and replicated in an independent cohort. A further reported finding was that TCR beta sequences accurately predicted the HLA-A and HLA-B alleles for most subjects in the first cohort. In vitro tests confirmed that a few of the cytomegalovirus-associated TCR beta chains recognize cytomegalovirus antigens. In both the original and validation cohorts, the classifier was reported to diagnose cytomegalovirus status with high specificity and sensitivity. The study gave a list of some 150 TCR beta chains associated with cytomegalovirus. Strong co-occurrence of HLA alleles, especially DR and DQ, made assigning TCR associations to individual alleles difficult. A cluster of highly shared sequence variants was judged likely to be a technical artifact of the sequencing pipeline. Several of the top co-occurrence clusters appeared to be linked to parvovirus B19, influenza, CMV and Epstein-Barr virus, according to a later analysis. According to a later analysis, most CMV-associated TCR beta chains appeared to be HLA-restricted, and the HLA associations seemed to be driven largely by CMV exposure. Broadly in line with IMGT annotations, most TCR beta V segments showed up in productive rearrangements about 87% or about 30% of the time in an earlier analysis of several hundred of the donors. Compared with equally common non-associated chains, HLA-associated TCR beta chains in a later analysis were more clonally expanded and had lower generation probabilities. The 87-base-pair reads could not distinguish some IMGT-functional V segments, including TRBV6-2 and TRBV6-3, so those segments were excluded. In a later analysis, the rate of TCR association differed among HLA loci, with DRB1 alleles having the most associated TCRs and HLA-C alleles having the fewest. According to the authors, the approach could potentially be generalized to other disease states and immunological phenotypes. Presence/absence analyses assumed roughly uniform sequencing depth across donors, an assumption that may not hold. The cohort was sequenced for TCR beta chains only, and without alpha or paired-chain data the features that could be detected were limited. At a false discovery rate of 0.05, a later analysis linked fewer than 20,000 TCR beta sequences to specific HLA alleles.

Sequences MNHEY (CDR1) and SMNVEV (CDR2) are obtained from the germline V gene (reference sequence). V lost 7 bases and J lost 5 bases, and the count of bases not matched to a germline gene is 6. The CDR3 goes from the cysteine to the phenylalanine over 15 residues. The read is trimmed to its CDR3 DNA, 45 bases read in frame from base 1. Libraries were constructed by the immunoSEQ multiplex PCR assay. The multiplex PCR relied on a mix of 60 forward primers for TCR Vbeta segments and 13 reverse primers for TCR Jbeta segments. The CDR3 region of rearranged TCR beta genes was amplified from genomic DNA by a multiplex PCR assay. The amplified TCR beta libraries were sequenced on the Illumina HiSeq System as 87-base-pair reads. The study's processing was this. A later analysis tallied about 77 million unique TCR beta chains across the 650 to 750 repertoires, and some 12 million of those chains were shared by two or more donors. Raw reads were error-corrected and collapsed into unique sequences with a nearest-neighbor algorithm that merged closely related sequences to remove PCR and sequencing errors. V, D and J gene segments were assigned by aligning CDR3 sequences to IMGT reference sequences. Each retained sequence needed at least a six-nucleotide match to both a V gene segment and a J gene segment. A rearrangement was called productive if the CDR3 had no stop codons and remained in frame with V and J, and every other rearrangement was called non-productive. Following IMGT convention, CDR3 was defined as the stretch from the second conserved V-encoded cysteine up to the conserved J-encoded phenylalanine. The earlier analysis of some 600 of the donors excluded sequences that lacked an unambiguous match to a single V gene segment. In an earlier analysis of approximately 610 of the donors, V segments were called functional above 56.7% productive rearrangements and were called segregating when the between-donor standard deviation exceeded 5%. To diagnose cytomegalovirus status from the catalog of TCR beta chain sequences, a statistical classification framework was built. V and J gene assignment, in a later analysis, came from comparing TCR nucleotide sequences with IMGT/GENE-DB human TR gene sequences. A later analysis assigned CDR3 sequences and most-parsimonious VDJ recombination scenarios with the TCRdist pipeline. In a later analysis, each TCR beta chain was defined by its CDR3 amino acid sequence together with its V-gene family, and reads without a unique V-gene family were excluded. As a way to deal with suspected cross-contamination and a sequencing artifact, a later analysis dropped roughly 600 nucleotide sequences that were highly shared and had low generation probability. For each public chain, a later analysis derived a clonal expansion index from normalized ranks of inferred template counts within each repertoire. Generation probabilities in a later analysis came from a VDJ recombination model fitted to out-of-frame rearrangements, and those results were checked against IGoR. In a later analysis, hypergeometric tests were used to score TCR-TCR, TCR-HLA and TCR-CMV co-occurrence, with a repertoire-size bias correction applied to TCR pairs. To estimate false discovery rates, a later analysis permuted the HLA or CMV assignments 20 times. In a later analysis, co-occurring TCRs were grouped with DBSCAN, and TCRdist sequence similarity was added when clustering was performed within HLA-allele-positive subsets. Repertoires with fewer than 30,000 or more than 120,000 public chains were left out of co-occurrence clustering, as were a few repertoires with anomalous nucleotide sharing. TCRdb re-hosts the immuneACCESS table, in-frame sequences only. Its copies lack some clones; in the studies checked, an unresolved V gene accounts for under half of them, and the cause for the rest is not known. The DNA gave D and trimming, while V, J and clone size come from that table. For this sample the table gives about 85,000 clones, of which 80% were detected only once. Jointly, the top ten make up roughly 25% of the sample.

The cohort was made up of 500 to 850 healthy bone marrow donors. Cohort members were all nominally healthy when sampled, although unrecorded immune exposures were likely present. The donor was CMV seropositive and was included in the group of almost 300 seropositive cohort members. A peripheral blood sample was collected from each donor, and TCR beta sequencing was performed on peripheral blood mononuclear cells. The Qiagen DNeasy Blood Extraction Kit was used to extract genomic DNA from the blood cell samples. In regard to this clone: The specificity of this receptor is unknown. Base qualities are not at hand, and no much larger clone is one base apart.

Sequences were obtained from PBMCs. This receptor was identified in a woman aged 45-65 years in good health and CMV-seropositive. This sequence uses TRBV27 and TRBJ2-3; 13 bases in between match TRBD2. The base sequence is TGTGCCAGCACTCGGACTAGCGGGGGAGAAGATACGCAGTATTTT. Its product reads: CASTRTSGGEDTQYF.